Reported below is one T cell receptor (beta chain). The antigen is not known. This sample was included in a study of cytomegalovirus exposure and HLA in healthy donors. With 60 Vbeta and 13 Jbeta primers, the PCR was carried out. Profiling relied on immunoSEQ multiplex PCR, and the TCRdb table lists in-frame clones only, not all of them. Here the sample spans 140,000 or so clones, approximately 80% being singletons. Germline lookup yields CDR1 SNHLY and CDR2 FYNNEI. V was pared by 6 bases and J by 0 bases, with 8 bases between. This CDR3 is 13 amino acids long. Whole-study findings and limits: TCR beta chain V- and J-gene trimming was linked, in a later analysis, to a missense variant in DCLRE1C. A later analysis associated roughly 15,000 TCR beta sequences with HLA alleles at a 0.05 false discovery rate. What was likely a sequencing artifact was a cluster of highly shared sequence variants. The authors excluded some V segments, including TRBV6-2 and TRBV6-3, as indistinguishable.

The chain uses TRBV2 and TRBJ1-1; D is undetermined. The specimen was PBMCs. The source is a middle-aged woman in good health and CMV-seropositive. CDR3 loop: CASSELLNTEAFF. The DNA of the CDR3 is TGTGCCAGCAGCGAACTTTTGAACACTGAAGCTTTCTTT. Variable domain in full (rest from reference TRBV2 and TRBJ1-1): EPEVTQTPSHQVTQMGQEVILRCVPISNHLYFYWYRQILGQKVEFLVSFYNNEISEKSEIFDDQFSVERPDGSNFTLKIRSTKLEDSAMYFCASSELLNTEAFFGQGTRLTVV.